One sample yielded the 19 T cell receptor beta chains listed below, sequenced in a study of T cell repertoires in ileal Crohn's disease. The protocol was immunoSEQ multiplex PCR, while the TCRdb copy is restricted to in-frame clones and leaves out a portion. Of 4,500 to 6,000 clones in the sample, about 69% were seen once. Specified time point: neoterminal ileum biopsy at postoperative endoscopy, about 6 months after surgery. Material: ileal tissue. Source of these receptors: an adult with Crohn's disease.

This clone was seen a handful of times. The chain is built from TRBV6-1 and TRBJ2-5; perhaps TRBD1 as D (6 bases). This CDR3 contains 13 residues. The germline CDR1 and CDR2 sequences are MNHNS and SASEGT. V shed 7 bases and J shed 2 bases, with 11 bases lying between them. The CDR3 sequence is CASTWQGQETQYF. CDR3 in DNA: TGTGCCAGCACGTGGCAGGGGCAAGAGACCCAGTACTTC.

The V gene is TRBV5-1, the J gene TRBJ1-2; 9 bases align to TRBD1. Germline assignment: CDR1 SGHRS and CDR2 YFSETQ. There are 14 residues in the CDR3. V dropped 3 bases and J dropped 7; count of bases not matched to a gene: 7. CDR3 residues: CASSSDRGRGGYTF. The CDR3, as DNA: TGCGCCAGCAGCTCGGACAGGGGTCGGGGTGGCTACACCTTC.

This rearrangement joins TRBV27 to TRBJ2-1, with D possibly TRBD2 on 6 matching bases. Trimming left V 4 bases short and J 0 bases short, with 13 bases between. Germline loops: CDR1 MNHEY, CDR2 SMNVEV (reference sequence). This CDR3 comprises 16 residues. This chain's CDR3 is CASSSSRRGSYNEQFF. DNA of the CDR3: TGTGCCAGCAGTTCTTCACGGCGGGGCTCCTACAATGAGCAGTTCTTC.

The chain links TRBV29-1 to TRBJ2-5; 10 nucleotides agree with TRBD1. The V and J ends lost 2 bases and 5 bases, in that order; junction bases with no gene match: 2. The CDR3 runs to 13 residues. Looked up from germline, CDR1 is SQVTM and CDR2 is ANQGSEA. CDR3 amino acids: CSVEPGQGETQYF. CDR3 DNA: TGCAGCGTTGAACCGGGACAGGGGGAGACCCAGTACTTC.

The rearrangement joins TRBV18 to TRBJ1-4; a possible D gene is TRBD1 (5 bases). Germline lookup yields CDR1 KGHSH and CDR2 LQKENI. V was shortened by 6 bases and J by 8 bases, with 13 bases between the two germline ends. The CDR3 extends over 13 amino acids. Written as DNA, the CDR3 is TGTGCCAGCTCTGCGGGGGAGTGGGAAAAACTGTTTTTT. Protein product: CASSAGEWEKLFF.

The chain uses TRBV7-3 and TRBJ1-2; 10 bases are a match to TRBD1. V lost 5 bases, J lost 2 bases, and 5 bases stayed unmatched. CDR3 length: 15 residues. The germline CDR1 and CDR2 sequences are SGHTA and FQGTGA. The CDR3 DNA sequence: TGTGCCAGCAGCCTTGGACAGGGGGACAACTATGGCTACACCTTC. This codes for CASSLGQGDNYGYTF.

J is TRBJ1-3 and V is TRBV30; D gene ambiguous. This CDR3 has 13 residues. The germline V gene has CDR1 GTSNPN and CDR2 SVGIG (reference sequence). V dropped 4 bases and J dropped 2 bases, with 9 bases sitting between them. DNA of the CDR3: TGTGCCTGGACCTTTCCCCCTGGAAACACCATATATTTT. This gives the protein CAWTFPPGNTIYF. The entire variable domain, with the rest obtained from reference TRBV30 and TRBJ1-3, is as follows: SQTIHQWPATLVQPVGSPLSLECTVEGTSNPNLYWYRQAAGRGLQLLFYSVGIGQISSEVPQNLSASRPQDRQFILSSKKLLLSDSGFYLCAWTFPPGNTIYFGEGSWLTVV.

This chain connects TRBV19 to TRBJ2-5, with D perhaps TRBD1 (5 bases). The CDR3 covers 13 residues. V shed 1 base and J shed 3 bases, with 6 bases lying between them. Germline assignment: CDR1 LNHDA and CDR2 SQIVND (reference sequence). Here the CDR3 reads CASSIGREETQYF. The CDR3 DNA reads as TGTGCCAGTAGTATAGGCAGGGAAGAGACCCAGTACTTC.

The chain joins TRBV4-2 to TRBJ2-3, with 9 bases matching TRBD2. Germline V CDR1 and CDR2: LGHNA, YNFKEQ. The CDR3 is 15 amino acids. After removal of 1 base from V and 9 bases from J, the junction contained 8 bases not matched to a gene. The DNA of the CDR3 is TGTGCCAGCAGCCAAGTTGCGGGGGGGCAGTCAACGCAGTATTTT. Its translation: CASSQVAGGQSTQYF.

The J gene is TRBJ1-5, the V gene TRBV2, with 7 bases aligning to TRBD1. Germline V lookup: CDR1 SNHLY, CDR2 FYNNEI. The ends lost 8 bases at V and 4 bases at J; junction bases unmatched: 5. CDR3 length: 13 residues. In nucleotides, the CDR3 is TGTGCCAGCGGACAGGACGGGAATCAGCCCCAGCATTTT. This sequence encodes CASGQDGNQPQHF.

V and J are TRBV9 and TRBJ2-3; tentatively, D is TRBD2 (6 bases). V was shortened by 4 bases and J by 6 bases, with 18 bases between the two germline ends. CDR1 and CDR2 from the germline V gene are SGDLS and YYNGEE. The CDR3 length is 15 residues. The CDR3 here is CASSPRDFPGDTQYF. Here the CDR3 DNA reads TGTGCCAGCAGCCCTCGGGACTTTCCCGGGGATACGCAGTATTTT.

CDR3 loop: CASSLQGAGETQYF. Here the CDR3 DNA reads TGCGCCAGCAGCTTACAGGGGGCTGGGGAGACCCAGTACTTC. V gene TRBV5-1 combines with J gene TRBJ2-5, with 9 bases that match TRBD1. The CDR3 extends over 14 amino acids. The V gene end was trimmed by 2 bases and the J gene end by 5 bases; junction bases not matched to a gene: 4. The germline V gene has CDR1 SGHRS and CDR2 YFSETQ.

The chain couples TRBV13 to TRBJ2-2; D is uncertain. The V end lost 3 bases, the J end lost 5 bases, and 13 bases lay between the germline ends. This CDR3 contains 15 residues. The germline CDR1 and CDR2 sequences are PRHDT and FYEKMQ (reference sequence). The CDR3 DNA is TGTGCCAGCAGCTTGGGTCTGACGAGGACCGGGGAGCTGTTTTTT. Translated: CASSLGLTRTGELFF.

Turning to this clone: At one boundary the junction diverges from the germline segment, which might be a read error. In nucleotides, the CDR3 is TGTGCCAGCAGCGACTCATGGCAGGCGACAGGGACTAGCGGGAGGGCCTGGGAGACCCAGTACTTC. It encodes CASSDSWQATGTSGRAWETQYF. The chain joins TRBV6-4 to TRBJ2-5; TRBD2 aligns across 16 bases. Germline V gene data show CDR1 as MRHNA and CDR2 as SNTAGT. The CDR3 sequence is 22 residues long.

The J gene is TRBJ2-1, the V gene TRBV29-1; D ambiguous. Trimming took 5 bases from V and 7 from J, leaving 15 bases between them. Germline V lookup: CDR1 SQVTM, CDR2 ANQGSEA. The CDR3 extends over 13 amino acids. The CDR3 reads CSVLSAAGNEQFF. In nucleotides, the CDR3 is TGCAGCGTTTTGTCGGCGGCCGGGAATGAGCAGTTCTTC.

J is TRBJ1-1 and V is TRBV6-1; D remains ambiguous. The germline gives CDR1 MNHNS, CDR2 SASEGT. The V gene lost 4 bases and the J gene lost 4 bases, with 10 bases spanning the gap. CDR3 length: 13 residues. This CDR3 reads CASSVQESTEAFF. In DNA, the CDR3 is TGTGCCAGCAGTGTCCAGGAAAGCACTGAAGCTTTCTTT.

The chain is built from TRBV11-2 and TRBJ1-2, with D maybe TRBD1 (5 bases). V lost 1 base and J 11 bases, leaving 14 bases between the germline ends. The CDR3 contains 13 residues. Germline V gene sequence: CDR1 SGHAT, CDR2 FQNNGV. The CDR3 bases are TGTGCCAGCAGCTTAGGGCAGGGACTAGGATACACCTTC. It is translated as CASSLGQGLGYTF.

The genes are TRBV6-1 and TRBJ1-3; D is unclear. Germline V gives CDR1 MNHNS, CDR2 SASEGT. The CDR3 covers 14 residues. Trimming stripped 1 base from V and 4 bases from J, with 8 bases between. The CDR3 here is CASSEGHSGNTIYF. The CDR3 DNA follows: TGTGCCAGCAGTGAAGGGCACAGCGGAAACACCATATATTTT.

This rearrangement joins TRBV5-4 to TRBJ1-4, with TRBD1 as a possible D gene (6 bases). V was shortened by 3 bases and J by 5 bases, with 11 bases between the two germline ends. Germline loops: CDR1 SGHNT, CDR2 YYREEE (reference sequence). This CDR3 spans 14 amino acids. The CDR3 DNA reads TGTGCCAGCAGCTCGGGAGGGGGAAATGAAAAACTGTTTTTT. As protein: CASSSGGGNEKLFF.